These 20 T cell receptor beta chains share one sample of origin, sequenced in a study of T cell responses to AZD1222 COVID-19 vaccine. Assay: immunoSEQ multiplex PCR; the TCRdb copy retains only in-frame clones and omits some. The sample gives 150,000 to 200,000 clones, about 91% of which show up once; under 2.5% is in the top ten. This material consisted of peripheral blood, taken on day 0 of AZD1222 vaccination. The source of these receptors is an adult in good health.

The chain is built from TRBV14 and TRBJ2-2; D uncertain. Germline values: CDR1 SGHDN, CDR2 FVKESK. V was clipped by 6 bases and J by 4 bases, with 15 bases between them. The CDR3 loop spans 15 amino acids. This CDR3 is CASSPLGSSTGELFF. The CDR3 DNA reads TGTGCCAGCAGTCCCTTAGGGTCAAGCACCGGGGAGCTGTTTTTT.

The genes are TRBV2 and TRBJ2-7; D is uncertain. Germline lookup yields CDR1 SNHLY and CDR2 FYNNEI. Trimming pared 3 bases from V and 0 bases from J, leaving 9 bases between. This CDR3 has 14 amino acids. CDR3 nucleotides: TGTGCCAGCAGTGAGATGATTAGCTCCTACGAGCAGTACTTC. Its translation: CASSEMISSYEQYF.

The chain is built from TRBV5-6 and TRBJ2-7; 7 bases are a match to TRBD1. The germline gives CDR1 SGHDT, CDR2 YYEEEE. This CDR3 contains 15 residues. V was clipped by 5 bases and J by 2 bases; unmatched bases: 10. The CDR3 loop is CASRTKGASPYEQYF. CDR3 coding DNA: TGTGCCAGCAGAACTAAGGGGGCGAGTCCCTACGAGCAGTACTTC. The full variable domain, its missing parts supplied by reference TRBV5-6 and TRBJ2-7, is DAGVTQSPTHLIKTRGQQVTLRCSPKSGHDTVSWYQQALGQGPQFIFQYYEEEERQRGNFPDRFSGHQFPNYSSELNVNALLLGDSALYLCASRTKGASPYEQYFGPGTRLTVT.

This sequence joins TRBV28 and TRBJ2-5; a possible D gene is TRBD1 (6 bases). Germline-derived CDR1 and CDR2 are MDHEN and SYDVKM. The CDR3 has 17 residues. The germline V and J ends were trimmed by 6 bases and 3 bases, with 23 bases remaining between them. Written as DNA, the CDR3 is TGTGCCAGCAGCTTCGCCTCTATTAGTGCAGGGGAAGAGACCCAGTACTTC. It translates to CASSFASISAGEETQYF.

The chain carries TRBV4-1 and TRBJ1-3; unclear D gene. Trimming cost V 0 bases and J 0 bases, with 6 bases left between them. The CDR3 runs to 15 residues. Germline lookup yields CDR1 MGHRA and CDR2 YSYEKL. The CDR3 sequence: CASSQETISGNTIYF. The CDR3 region has the DNA TGCGCCAGCAGCCAAGAGACCATCTCTGGAAACACCATATATTTT.

The chain couples TRBV15 to TRBJ1-5, with a tentative D call TRBD1 (5 bases). From germline, CDR1 is LNHNV and CDR2 YYDKDF (reference sequence). CDR3 size: 16 residues. Trimming left V 1 base short and J 5 bases short, with 15 bases between. CDR3 loop: CATSRVDGGGDQPQHF. CDR3 DNA sequence: TGTGCCACCAGCAGAGTGGACGGCGGGGGAGATCAGCCCCAGCATTTT.

V usage is TRBV6-2 or TRBV6-3 and J usage is TRBJ1-5, with D hard to call. Trimming stripped 2 bases from V and 3 bases from J, with 8 bases between. CDR3 length: 14 amino acids. The germline V gene has CDR1 MNHEY and CDR2 SVGEGT. CDR3 amino acids: CASSYGGNNQPQHF. The DNA of the CDR3 is TGTGCCAGCAGTTACGGAGGAAACAATCAGCCCCAGCATTTT.

Only one count was recorded for this clone. CDR3 coding DNA: TGTGCCAGTGGTCGACAGGGCGCTACTGAAGCTTTCTTT. This encodes CASGRQGATEAFF. The rearrangement uses TRBV19 and TRBJ1-1, with 7 bases identical to TRBD1. The germline CDR1 and CDR2 sequences are LNHDA and SQIVND (reference sequence). The junction had 8 bases not matched to a gene; V was cut back by 8 bases and J by 5 bases. CDR3 length equals 13 residues.

This clone was observed once. The rearrangement joins TRBV7-9 to TRBJ2-7; 8 bases line up with TRBD1. The CDR3 sequence is 14 residues long. Germline loops: CDR1 SEHNR, CDR2 FQNEAQ (reference sequence). V was pared by 5 bases and J by 4 bases, with 7 bases of the junction left unmatched. This CDR3 reads CASSRTGPGYEQYF. CDR3 sequence (DNA): TGTGCCAGCAGCCGGACAGGGCCAGGGTACGAGCAGTACTTC.

Concerning this clone: Other DNA sequences within the sample encode an identical CDR3. The chain is built from TRBV19 and TRBJ2-7, with D possibly being TRBD1 (5 bases). Trimming left V 4 bases short and J 4 bases short, with 8 bases between. Germline loops: CDR1 LNHDA, CDR2 SQIVND (reference sequence). The CDR3 runs to 12 residues. In DNA, the CDR3 is TGTGCCAGTAGTACAGGGAATTACGAGCAGTACTTC. It is translated as CASSTGNYEQYF. The complete variable domain, with remaining parts taken from reference TRBV19 and TRBJ2-7, reads DGGITQSPKYLFRKEGQNVTLSCEQNLNHDAMYWYRQDPGQGLRLIYYSQIVNDFQKGDIAEGYSVSREKKESFPLTVTSAQKNPTAFYLCASSTGNYEQYFGPGTRLTVT.

This chain uses TRBV18 with TRBJ1-1; the match to TRBD1 covers 7 bases. The length of the CDR3 is 14 residues. Per the germline V gene, CDR1 is KGHSH and CDR2 is LQKENI. After removal of 5 bases from V and 5 bases from J, the junction contained 8 bases not matched to a gene. CDR3: CASSTDRVGTEAFF. CDR3 nucleotides: TGTGCCAGCTCAACCGACAGGGTCGGGACTGAAGCTTTCTTT. Full variable domain (remainder filled in from reference TRBV18 and TRBJ1-1): NAGVMQNPRHLVRRRGQEARLRCSPMKGHSHVYWYRQLPEEGLKFMVYLQKENIIDESGMPKERFSAEFPKEGPSILRIQQVVRGDSAAYFCASSTDRVGTEAFFGQGTRLTVV.

This chain connects TRBV5-1 to TRBJ2-1; 7 bases fit TRBD1. Per germline, CDR1 SGHRS and CDR2 YFSETQ. The CDR3 sequence is 14 residues long. J gave up 8 bases and V 0 bases, and 5 bases lay outside the gene matches. CDR3 region: CASSLDRGVDEQFF. Here the CDR3 DNA reads TGCGCCAGCAGCTTGGACAGGGGAGTCGATGAGCAGTTCTTC.

This clone has only a few counts. The chain is built from TRBV5-5 and TRBJ2-7; D uncertain. CDR1 is SGHKS, CDR2 YYEKEE, per germline (reference sequence). The CDR3 is made up of 15 amino acids. V gave up 2 bases and J gave up 6 bases, with 18 bases separating them. The CDR3 sequence is CASSFFSGSQSEQYF. The CDR3 DNA reads TGTGCCAGCAGCTTTTTTTCGGGTTCCCAAAGCGAGCAGTACTTC.

This clone was found a few times. The rearrangement links TRBV20-1 to TRBJ2-5; 8 bases align to TRBD1. The germline CDR1 and CDR2 sequences are DFQATT and SNEGSKA (reference sequence). The CDR3 runs to 11 residues. The CDR3, as DNA: TGCCGGCTCGGGACAGGAGAGACCCAGTACTTC. As protein: CRLGTGETQYF.

The CDR3 nucleotides are TGTGCCAGCAGCCGCAGTACACCGGGCTATGGCTACACCTTC. Amino acids: CASSRSTPGYGYTF. The chain is built from TRBV28 and TRBJ1-2; no firm D call. CDR3 size: 14 residues. The V gene's germline CDR1 is MDHEN and CDR2 SYDVKM. Trimming took off 6 bases at V and 4 bases at J, with 15 bases between the two ends.

The rearrangement joins TRBV9 to TRBJ1-1; D unclear. The CDR3 totals 13 residues. CDR1 is SGDLS, CDR2 YYNGEE, per germline. V lost 4 bases and J 11 bases, leaving 18 bases between the germline ends. The CDR3, as DNA: TGTGCCAGCAGCCCGCACGGGGAGTCGTTGGCTTTCTTT. Translating it yields CASSPHGESLAFF.

This clone was counted once. V and J are TRBV3-1 (or the pseudogene TRBV3-2) and TRBJ2-7; 7 bases match TRBD1. From germline, CDR1 is LGHDT and CDR2 YNNKEL (reference sequence). V gave up 1 base and J gave up 4 bases; unmatched junction bases: 7. The CDR3 runs to 15 residues. Here the CDR3 reads CASSQGAGGLYEQYF. As DNA, the CDR3 is TGTGCCAGCAGCCAAGGGGCAGGGGGTCTTTACGAGCAGTACTTC.

The chain employs TRBV28 and TRBJ2-2; TRBD2 is a possible D gene (5 bases). Trimming took 7 bases from V and 2 from J, leaving 8 bases between them. This CDR3 has 13 amino acids. Germline CDR1 reads MDHEN; CDR2 reads SYDVKM. This chain's CDR3 is CASTEGNTGELFF. CDR3 coding DNA: TGTGCCAGCACCGAGGGCAACACCGGGGAGCTGTTTTTT.

This clone was detected only once. CDR3 sequence: CASSPTGQGASYNSPLHF. Written as DNA, the CDR3 is TGTGCCAGCAGCCCTACGGGACAGGGGGCTTCCTATAATTCACCCCTCCACTTT. The V call is TRBV13, the J call TRBJ1-6; 12 bases fit TRBD1. V shed 5 bases and J 1 base; nucleotides not matched to a gene: 6. CDR3 size: 18 residues. Per the germline V gene, CDR1 is PRHDT and CDR2 is FYEKMQ (reference sequence). The full variable domain, in which reference TRBV13 and TRBJ1-6 provide the parts outside the CDR3, is AAGVIQSPRHLIKEKRETATLKCYPIPRHDTVYWYQQGPGQDPQFLISFYEKMQSDKGSIPDRFSAQQFSDYHSELNMSSLELGDSALYFCASSPTGQGASYNSPLHFGNGTRLTVT.

This clone was recorded once. This chain links TRBV6-5 with TRBJ1-2, with 7 positions matching TRBD1. Trimming took 4 bases from V and 6 from J; bases not matched to a gene: 8. Germline CDR1 is MNHEY and CDR2 is SVGAGI. The CDR3 has 14 residues. CDR3 loop: CASSSPTGPHGYTF. For the CDR3, the DNA is TGTGCCAGCAGTTCCCCGACAGGGCCCCATGGCTACACCTTC.